This TCR beta chain stems from a study of T cell repertoires in cytomegalovirus infection. Study background: Public TCR beta signatures marked donors with CMV infection and the matching HLA.

To note about this clonotype: Its antigen is currently unknown.

Findings and limits, study-wide: HLA-C-restricted TCR beta clonotypes specific for CMV led the ex vivo response.

TCRdb reanalysed the reads using MiXCR and keeps one entry per CDR3 protein. The sample holds about a million distinct CDR3 sequences; 30% to 40% are singletons and the top ten take around an eighth. This receptor was identified in a human donor in good health (CMV status not recorded). Some clones in this sample may be carry-over from other donors' samples. Sequences were derived from cultured CD8+ T cells from PBMCs, sampled from culture after CMV antigen stimulation.

The CDR3 reads CASSQKSSGYTF. CDR3 coding DNA: TGCGCCAGCAGCCAAAAAAGCTCTGGCTACACCTTC. The chain joins TRBV4-1 to TRBJ1-2, with D uncertain. The ends were cut back, 2 bases at V and 7 bases at J, with 8 bases in the middle. This CDR3 has 12 residues. The germline CDR1 and CDR2 sequences are MGHRA and YSYEKL.